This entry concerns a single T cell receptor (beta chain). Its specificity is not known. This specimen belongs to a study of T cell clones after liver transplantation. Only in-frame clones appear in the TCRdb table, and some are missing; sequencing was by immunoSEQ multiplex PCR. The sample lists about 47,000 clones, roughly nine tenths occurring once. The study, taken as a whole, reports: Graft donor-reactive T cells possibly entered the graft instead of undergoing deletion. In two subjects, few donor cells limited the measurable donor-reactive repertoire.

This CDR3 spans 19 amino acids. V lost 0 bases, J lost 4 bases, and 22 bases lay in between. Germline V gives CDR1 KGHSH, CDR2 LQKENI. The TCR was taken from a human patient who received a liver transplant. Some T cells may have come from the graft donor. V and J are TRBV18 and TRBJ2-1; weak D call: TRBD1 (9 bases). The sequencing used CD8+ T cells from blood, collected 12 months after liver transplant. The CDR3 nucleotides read TGTGCCAGCTCACCACCGGGGACAGGGCCCCGGGAGGGATACAATGAGCAGTTCTTC. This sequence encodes CASSPPGTGPREGYNEQFF.